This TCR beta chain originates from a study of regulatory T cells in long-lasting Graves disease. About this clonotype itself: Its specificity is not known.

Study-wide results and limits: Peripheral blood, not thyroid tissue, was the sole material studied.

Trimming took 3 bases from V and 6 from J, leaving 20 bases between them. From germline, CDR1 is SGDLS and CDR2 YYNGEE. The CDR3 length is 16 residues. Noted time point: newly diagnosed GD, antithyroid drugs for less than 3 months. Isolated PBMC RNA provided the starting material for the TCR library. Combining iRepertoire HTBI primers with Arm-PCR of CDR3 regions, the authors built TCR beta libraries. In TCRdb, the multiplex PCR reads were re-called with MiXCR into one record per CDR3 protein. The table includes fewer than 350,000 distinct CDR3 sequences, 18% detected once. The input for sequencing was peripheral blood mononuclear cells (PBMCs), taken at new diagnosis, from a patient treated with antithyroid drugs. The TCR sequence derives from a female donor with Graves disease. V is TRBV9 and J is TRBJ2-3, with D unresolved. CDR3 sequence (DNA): TGTGCCAGCAGCGGACTTTTCGGATCTGAGAGGGATACGCAGTATTTT. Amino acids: CASSGLFGSERDTQYF.